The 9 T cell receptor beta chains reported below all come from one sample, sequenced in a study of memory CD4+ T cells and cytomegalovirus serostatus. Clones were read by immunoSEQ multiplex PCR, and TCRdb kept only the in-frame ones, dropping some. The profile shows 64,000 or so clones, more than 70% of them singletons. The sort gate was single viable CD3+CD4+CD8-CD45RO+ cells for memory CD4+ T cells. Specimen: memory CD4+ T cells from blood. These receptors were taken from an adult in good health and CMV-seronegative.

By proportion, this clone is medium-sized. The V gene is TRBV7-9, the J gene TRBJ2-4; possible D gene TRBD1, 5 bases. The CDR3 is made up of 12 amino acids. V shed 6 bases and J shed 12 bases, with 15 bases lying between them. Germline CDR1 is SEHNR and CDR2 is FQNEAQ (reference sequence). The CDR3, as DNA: TGTGCCAGCAGTCATGACAGCACGAGTCAGTACTTC. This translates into CASSHDSTSQYF.

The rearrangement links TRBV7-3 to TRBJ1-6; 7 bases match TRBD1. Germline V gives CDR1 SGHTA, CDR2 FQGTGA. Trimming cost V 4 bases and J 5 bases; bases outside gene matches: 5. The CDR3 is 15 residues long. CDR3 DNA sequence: TGTGCCAGCAGCTCCGGACAGGCGAATAATTCACCCCTCCACTTT. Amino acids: CASSSGQANNSPLHF.

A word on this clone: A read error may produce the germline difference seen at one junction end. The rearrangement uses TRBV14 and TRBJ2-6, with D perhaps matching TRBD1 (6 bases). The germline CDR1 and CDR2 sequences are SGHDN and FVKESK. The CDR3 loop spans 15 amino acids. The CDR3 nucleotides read TGTGCCAGCAGCCAACAGGGGTCTGGGGCTAACGTCCTGACTTTC. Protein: CASSQQGSGANVLTF.

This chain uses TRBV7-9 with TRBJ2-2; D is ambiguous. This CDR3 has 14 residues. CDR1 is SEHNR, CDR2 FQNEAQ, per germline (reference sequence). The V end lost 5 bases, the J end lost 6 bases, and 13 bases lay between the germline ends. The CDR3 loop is CASSPSRAAGELFF. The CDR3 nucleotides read TGTGCCAGCAGCCCTAGTCGGGCGGCCGGGGAGCTGTTTTTT.

In nucleotides, the CDR3 is TGTGCCAGCAGCCCGTTCGGGGTAGTGGCTGACAATGAGCAGTTCTTC. It yields the protein CASSPFGVVADNEQFF. The V and J genes are TRBV5-4 and TRBJ2-1, with a possible D match to TRBD2 (5 bases). Germline CDR1 reads SGHNT; CDR2 reads YYREEE (reference sequence). This CDR3 contains 16 residues. V lost 4 bases, J lost 5 bases, and 19 bases lay in between.

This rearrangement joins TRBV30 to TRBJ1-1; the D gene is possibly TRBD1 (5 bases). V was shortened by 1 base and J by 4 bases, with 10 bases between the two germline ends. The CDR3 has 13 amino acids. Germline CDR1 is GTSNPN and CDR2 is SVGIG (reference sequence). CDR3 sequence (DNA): TGTGCCTGGAGTGGCAGGGTGGGCACTGAAGCTTTCTTT. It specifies CAWSGRVGTEAFF.

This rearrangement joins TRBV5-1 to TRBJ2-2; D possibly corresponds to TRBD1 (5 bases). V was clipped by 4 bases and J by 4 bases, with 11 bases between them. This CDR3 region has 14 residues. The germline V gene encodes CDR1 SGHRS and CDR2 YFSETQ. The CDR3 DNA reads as TGCGCCAGCAGCCCCGGTAGGGGCACCGGGGAGCTGTTTTTT. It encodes CASSPGRGTGELFF.

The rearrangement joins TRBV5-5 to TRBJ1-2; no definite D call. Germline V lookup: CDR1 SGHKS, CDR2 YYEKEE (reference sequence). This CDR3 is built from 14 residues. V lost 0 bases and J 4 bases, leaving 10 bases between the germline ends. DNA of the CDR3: TGTGCCAGCAGCTTGGCCGAGGGAGGCTATGGCTACACCTTC. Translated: CASSLAEGGYGYTF.

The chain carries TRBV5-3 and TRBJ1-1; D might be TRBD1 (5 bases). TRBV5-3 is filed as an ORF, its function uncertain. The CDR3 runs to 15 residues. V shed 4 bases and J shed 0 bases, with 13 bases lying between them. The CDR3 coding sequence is TGTGCCAGAAGCACCGCAGGGCGGATGAACACTGAAGCTTTCTTT. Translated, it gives CARSTAGRMNTEAFF.